The 5 T cell receptor beta chains below were found in one sample sequenced in a study of radiotherapy plus CTLA-4 blockade in lung cancer. This table comes from immunoSEQ multiplex PCR, and its TCRdb copy is limited to in-frame clones, with some not included. In the table there are about 88,000 clones, about 78% of which are singletons. The specimen was peripheral blood, collected from a patient treated with radiotherapy plus ipilimumab. These receptors all come from a human donor with non-small cell lung cancer that progressed on radiotherapy plus ipilimumab.

This clone was picked up one time. The chain has TRBV21-1 and TRBJ2-5; the tabulated D call, TRBD2, remains unverified against the DNA. TRBV21-1 is reported as a pseudogene. The CDR3 totals 16 residues. The chain's CDR3 is CASSPRLAGATQTQYF. CDR3 nucleotides: TGTGCCAGCAGCCCCCGACTAGCGGGAGCTACCCAGACCCAGTACTTC.

The chain couples TRBV9 to TRBJ2-2; 8 bases agree with TRBD2. The CDR3 runs 18 residues. J gave up 7 bases and V 5 bases, and 19 bases lay outside the gene matches. Germline V CDR1 and CDR2: SGDLS, YYNGEE. CDR3 in amino acids: CASRPTPAGVTVGGELFF. CDR3 in DNA: TGTGCCAGCAGACCTACTCCAGCGGGGGTCACAGTGGGCGGGGAGCTGTTTTTT. The full variable domain, in which reference TRBV9 and TRBJ2-2 provide the parts outside the CDR3, is DSGVTQTPKHLITATGQRVTLRCSPRSGDLSVYWYQQSLDQGLQFLIQYYNGEERAKGNILERFSAQQFPDLHSELNLSSLELGDSALYFCASRPTPAGVTVGGELFFGEGSRLTVL.

The CDR3 spells CASSGQLTGNQPQHF. The CDR3 DNA reads as TGTGCCAGCAGCGGACAGTTGACGGGCAATCAGCCCCAGCATTTT. The chain combines TRBV27 with TRBJ1-5, with D possibly TRBD1 on 6 matching bases. Per germline, CDR1 MNHEY and CDR2 SMNVEV (reference sequence). The CDR3 runs 15 residues. The V end lost 6 bases, the J end lost 2 bases, and 14 bases lay between the germline ends.

The chain couples TRBV5-1 to TRBJ2-3, with 14 bases identical to TRBD2. The CDR3 has 16 residues. Germline V CDR1 and CDR2: SGHRS, YFSETQ. Losses at the gene ends were 4 bases for V and 0 bases for J; bases not matched to a gene: 1. The DNA for the CDR3 is TGCGCCAGCAGCAGGACTAGCGGGAGGAGCACAGATACGCAGTATTTT. Amino acid sequence: CASSRTSGRSTDTQYF. Together with reference TRBV5-1 and TRBJ2-3, the CDR3 gives the full variable domain: KAGVTQTPRYLIKTRGQQVTLSCSPISGHRSVSWYQQTPGQGLQFLFEYFSETQRNKGNFPGRFSGRQFSNSRSEMNVSTLELGDSALYLCASSRTSGRSTDTQYFGPGTRLTVL.

The rearrangement uses TRBV27 and TRBJ1-1; possible D gene TRBD1, 6 bases. Germline CDR1 reads MNHEY; CDR2 reads SMNVEV (reference sequence). The CDR3 consists of 13 residues. The ends were cut back, 5 bases at V and 5 bases at J, with 12 bases in the middle. DNA for the CDR3: TGTGCCAGCAGTATAACAGGGAATACTGAAGCTTTCTTT. Translating it yields CASSITGNTEAFF.